This TCR beta chain appears in the sequencing data of a study of OX40 agonist ivuxolimab in advanced cancers. This clone was seen more than once but under ten times. Clones were sequenced by immunoSEQ multiplex PCR, and TCRdb holds only the in-frame ones, with some missing. The table shows fewer than 100,000 clones, with roughly four fifths occurring only once. The CDR3 length is 13 residues. V was trimmed by 6 bases and J by 4 bases, leaving 15 bases between them. Germline V gene lookup returns CDR1 SQVTM and CDR2 ANQGSEA. The rearrangement links TRBV29-1 to TRBJ1-1; TRBD1 might be the D (5 bases). Here the sequenced sample was CD4+ or CD8+ T cells sorted from blood, taken in a trial of the OX40 agonist ivuxolimab. This TCR derives from an adult with an advanced solid tumor such as melanoma, head and neck, liver or kidney cancer. The CDR3 bases are TGCAGCGTATGGGGGGGTTTGGGCACTGAAGCTTTCTTT. Translation gives CSVWGGLGTEAFF. The full variable domain, completed using reference TRBV29-1 and TRBJ1-1, is SAVISQKPSRDICQRGTSLTIQCQVDSQVTMMFWYRQQPGQSLTLIATANQGSEATYESGFVIDKFPISRPNLTFSTLTVSNMSPEDSSIYLCSVWGGLGTEAFFGQGTRLTVV.